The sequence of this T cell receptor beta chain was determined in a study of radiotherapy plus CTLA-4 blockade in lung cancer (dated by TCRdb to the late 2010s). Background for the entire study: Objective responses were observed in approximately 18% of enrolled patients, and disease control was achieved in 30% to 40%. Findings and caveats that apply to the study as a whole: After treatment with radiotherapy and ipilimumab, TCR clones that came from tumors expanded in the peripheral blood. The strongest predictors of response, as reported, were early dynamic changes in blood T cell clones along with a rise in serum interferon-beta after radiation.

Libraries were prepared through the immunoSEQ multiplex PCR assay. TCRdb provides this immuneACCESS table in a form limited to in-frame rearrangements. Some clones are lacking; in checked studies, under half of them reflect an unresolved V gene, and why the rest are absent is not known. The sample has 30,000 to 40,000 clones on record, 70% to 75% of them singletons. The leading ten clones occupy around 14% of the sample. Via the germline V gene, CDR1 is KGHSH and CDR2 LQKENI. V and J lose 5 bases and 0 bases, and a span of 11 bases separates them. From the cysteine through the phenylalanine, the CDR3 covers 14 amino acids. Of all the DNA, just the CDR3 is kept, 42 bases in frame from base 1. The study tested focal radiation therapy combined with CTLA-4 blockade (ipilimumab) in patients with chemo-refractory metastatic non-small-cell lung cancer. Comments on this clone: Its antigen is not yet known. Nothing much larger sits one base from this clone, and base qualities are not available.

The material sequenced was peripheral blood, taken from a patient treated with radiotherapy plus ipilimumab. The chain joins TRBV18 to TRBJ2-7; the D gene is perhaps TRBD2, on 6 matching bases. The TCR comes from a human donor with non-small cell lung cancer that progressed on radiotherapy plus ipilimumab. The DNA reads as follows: TGTGCCAGCTCATTCAGCGGGTCCTCCTACGAGCAGTACTTC. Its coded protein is CASSFSGSSYEQYF. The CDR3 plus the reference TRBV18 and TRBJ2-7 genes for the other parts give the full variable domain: NAGVMQNPRHLVRRRGQEARLRCSPMKGHSHVYWYRQLPEEGLKFMVYLQKENIIDESGMPKERFSAEFPKEGPSILRIQQVVRGDSAAYFCASSFSGSSYEQYFGPGTRLTVT.